This TCR beta chain was recovered during a study of blood T cell repertoires in COVID-19. Study background: T cells, B-cell-depleted T cells, or PBMCs provided the cDNA or gDNA that served as material.

This clone came up a few times. The CDR3 covers 15 residues. Profiled with immunoSEQ multiplex PCR; TCRdb holds only in-frame clones, not every one. The sample holds about 200,000 clones, 84% seen once. The chain recombines TRBV21-1 with TRBJ2-7; TRBD2 was called by the table and not checked on the DNA. TRBV21-1 is noted as a pseudogene. Input material: peripheral blood. This clonotype was obtained from a human donor in a cohort sampled during active COVID-19. CDR3 coding DNA: TGTGCCAGCAGCCCCTCTTCAGGAGGGCCCTACGAGCAGTACTTC. As protein: CASSPSSGGPYEQYF.